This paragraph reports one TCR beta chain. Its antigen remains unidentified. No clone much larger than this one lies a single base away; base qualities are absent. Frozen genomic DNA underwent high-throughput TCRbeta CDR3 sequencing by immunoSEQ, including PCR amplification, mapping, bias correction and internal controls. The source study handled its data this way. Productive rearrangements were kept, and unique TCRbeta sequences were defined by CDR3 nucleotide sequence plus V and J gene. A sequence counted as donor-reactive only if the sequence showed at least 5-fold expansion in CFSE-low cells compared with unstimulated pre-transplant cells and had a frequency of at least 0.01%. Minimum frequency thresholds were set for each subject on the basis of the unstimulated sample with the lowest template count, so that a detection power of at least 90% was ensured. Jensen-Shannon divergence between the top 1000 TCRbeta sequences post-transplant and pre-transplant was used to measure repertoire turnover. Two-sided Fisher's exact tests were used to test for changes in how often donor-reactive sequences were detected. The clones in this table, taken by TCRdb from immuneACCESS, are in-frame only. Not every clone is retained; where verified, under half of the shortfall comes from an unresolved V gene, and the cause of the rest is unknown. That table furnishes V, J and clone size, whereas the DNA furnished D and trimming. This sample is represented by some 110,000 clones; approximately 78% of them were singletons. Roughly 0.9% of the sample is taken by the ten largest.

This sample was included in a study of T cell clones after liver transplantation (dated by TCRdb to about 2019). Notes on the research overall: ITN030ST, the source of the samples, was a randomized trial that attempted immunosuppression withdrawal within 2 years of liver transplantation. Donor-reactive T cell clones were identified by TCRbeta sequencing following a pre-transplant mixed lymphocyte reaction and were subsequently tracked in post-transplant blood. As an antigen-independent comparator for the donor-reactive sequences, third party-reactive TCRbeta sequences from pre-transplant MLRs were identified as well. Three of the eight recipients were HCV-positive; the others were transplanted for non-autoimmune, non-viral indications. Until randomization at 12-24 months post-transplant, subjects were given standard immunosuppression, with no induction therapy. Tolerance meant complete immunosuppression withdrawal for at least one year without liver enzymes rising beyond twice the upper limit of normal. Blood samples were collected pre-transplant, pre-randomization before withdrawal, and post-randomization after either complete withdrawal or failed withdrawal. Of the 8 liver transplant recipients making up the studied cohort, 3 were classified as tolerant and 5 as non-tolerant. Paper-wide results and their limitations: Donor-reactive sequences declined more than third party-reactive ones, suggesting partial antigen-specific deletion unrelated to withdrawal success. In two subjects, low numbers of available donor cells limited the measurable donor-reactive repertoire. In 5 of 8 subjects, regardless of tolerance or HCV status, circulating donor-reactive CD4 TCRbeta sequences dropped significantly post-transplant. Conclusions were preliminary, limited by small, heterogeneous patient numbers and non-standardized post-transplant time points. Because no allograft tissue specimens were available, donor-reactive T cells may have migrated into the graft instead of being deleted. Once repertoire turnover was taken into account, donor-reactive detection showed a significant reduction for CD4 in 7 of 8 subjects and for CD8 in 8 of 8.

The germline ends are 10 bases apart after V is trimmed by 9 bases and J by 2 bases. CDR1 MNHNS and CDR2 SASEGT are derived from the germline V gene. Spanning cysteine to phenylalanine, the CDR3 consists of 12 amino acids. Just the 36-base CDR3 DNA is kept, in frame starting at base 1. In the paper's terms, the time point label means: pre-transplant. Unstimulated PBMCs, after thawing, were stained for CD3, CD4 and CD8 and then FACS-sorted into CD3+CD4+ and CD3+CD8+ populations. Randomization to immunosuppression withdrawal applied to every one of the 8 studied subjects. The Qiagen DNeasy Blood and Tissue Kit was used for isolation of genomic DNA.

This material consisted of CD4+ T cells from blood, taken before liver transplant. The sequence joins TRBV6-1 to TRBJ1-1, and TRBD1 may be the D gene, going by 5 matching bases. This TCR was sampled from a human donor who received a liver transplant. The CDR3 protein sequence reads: CASRGTNTEAFF. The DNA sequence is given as TGTGCCAGTAGAGGGACCAACACTGAAGCTTTCTTT.